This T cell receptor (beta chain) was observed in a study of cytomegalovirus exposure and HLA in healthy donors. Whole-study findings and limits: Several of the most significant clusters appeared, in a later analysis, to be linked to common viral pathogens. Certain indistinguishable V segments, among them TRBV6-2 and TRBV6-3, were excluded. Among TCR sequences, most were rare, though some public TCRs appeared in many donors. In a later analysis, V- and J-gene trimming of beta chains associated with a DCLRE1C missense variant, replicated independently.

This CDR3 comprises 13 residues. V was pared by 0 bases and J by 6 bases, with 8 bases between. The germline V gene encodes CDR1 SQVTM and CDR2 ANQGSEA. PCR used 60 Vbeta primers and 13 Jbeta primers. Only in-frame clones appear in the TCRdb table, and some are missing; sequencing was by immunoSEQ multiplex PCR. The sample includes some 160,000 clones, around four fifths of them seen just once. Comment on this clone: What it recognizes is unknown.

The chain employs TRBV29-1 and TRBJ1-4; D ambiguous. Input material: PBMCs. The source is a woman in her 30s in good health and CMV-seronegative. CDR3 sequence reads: CSVEDNRDEKLFF. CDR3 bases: TGCAGCGTTGAAGATAACAGAGATGAAAAACTGTTTTTT.